These T cell receptor beta chains were read from a single sample in a study of shared clonotypes between healthy human individuals. This table comes from immunoSEQ multiplex PCR, and its TCRdb copy is limited to in-frame clones, with some not included. The sample lists 2 million to 2.5 million clones, under 95% seen once, with 0.37% in the top ten. The sequenced sample consisted of naive CD4+ T cells from PBMCs. The source is a man younger than 30 in good health. Some clones in this sample may be carry-over from other donors' samples. Each CDR3 is given with its conserved first and last residue. Fields, in order: D gene, clone size, J gene, V gene, CDR3 DNA, CDR3 protein. A D gene is named only where the DNA matches it firmly. Where a row states a size, it is once, few, many or the class of an expanded clone; other rows omit it.

D gene: NA
clone size: NA
J gene: TRBJ2-1
V gene: TRBV5-4
CDR3 DNA: TGTGCCACCCAACAGGGGGCGCAGGCGGGAGGCTTCGCGCAGTTCTTC
CDR3 protein: CATQQGAQAGGFAQFF

D gene: TRBD2
clone size: NA
J gene: TRBJ2-3
V gene: TRBV5-8
CDR3 DNA: TGTGCCAGCAGCTTACCATCTTTAGCGGGAGGGGTCACAGATACGCAGTATTTT
CDR3 protein: CASSLPSLAGGVTDTQYF

D gene: NA
clone size: NA
J gene: TRBJ1-5
V gene: TRBV28
CDR3 DNA: TGTGCCAGCATCCTCAGGGCCAGAGGCAATCAGCCCCAGCATTTT
CDR3 protein: CASILRARGNQPQHF

D gene: NA
clone size: NA
J gene: TRBJ2-6
V gene: TRBV29-1
CDR3 DNA: TGCAGCGTTGAACTCCCACCAAGGACTGGGGCCAACGTCCTGACTTTC
CDR3 protein: CSVELPPRTGANVLTF

D gene: NA
clone size: NA
J gene: TRBJ2-7
V gene: TRBV7-9
CDR3 DNA: TGTGCCAGCAGCTATCAGCGGCAATCCTACGAGCAGTACTTC
CDR3 protein: CASSYQRQSYEQYF

D gene: NA
clone size: NA
J gene: TRBJ1-3
V gene: TRBV27
CDR3 DNA: TGTGCCAGCAGTTTATCGGGCCCAAGGCGAGGAAACACCATATATTTT
CDR3 protein: CASSLSGPRRGNTIYF

D gene: NA
clone size: once
J gene: TRBJ2-1
V gene: TRBV5-5
CDR3 DNA: TGTGCCAGCAGCTTGGGTCATCTAGCGACCTACAATGAGCAGTTCTTC
CDR3 protein: CASSLGHLATYNEQFF

D gene: TRBD2
clone size: NA
J gene: TRBJ2-7
V gene: TRBV5-1
CDR3 DNA: TGCGCCAGCAGCTTATTCGGACTAGACGAGCAGTACTTC
CDR3 protein: CASSLFGLDEQYF

D gene: TRBD1
clone size: NA
J gene: TRBJ2-5
V gene: TRBV9
CDR3 DNA: TGTGCCAGCAGCGTACTGCAGGGGGTGGGCGAGACCCAGTACTTC
CDR3 protein: CASSVLQGVGETQYF

D gene: NA
clone size: NA
J gene: TRBJ2-1
V gene: TRBV19
CDR3 DNA: TGTGCCAGTAGTCTACTCCACTCTTACAATGAGCAGTTCTTC
CDR3 protein: CASSLLHSYNEQFF

D gene: TRBD1
clone size: NA
J gene: TRBJ2-1
V gene: TRBV2
CDR3 DNA: TGTGCCAGCAGTTCGAACAGGGGGCATGATGAGCAGTTCTTC
CDR3 protein: CASSSNRGHDEQFF

D gene: TRBD2
clone size: NA
J gene: TRBJ2-1
V gene: TRBV6-5
CDR3 DNA: TGTGCCAGCAGTAAACGACTAGCGGGAGGCAATGAGCAGTTCTTC
CDR3 protein: CASSKRLAGGNEQFF

D gene: TRBD2
clone size: NA
J gene: TRBJ2-5
V gene: TRBV5-1
CDR3 DNA: TGCGCCAGCAGCTTGGTGCTAGCGGGAGAGGGAGAGACCCAGTACTTC
CDR3 protein: CASSLVLAGEGETQYF

D gene: NA
clone size: NA
J gene: TRBJ2-1
V gene: TRBV4-3
CDR3 DNA: TGCGCCAGCAGCCAACAATTGGGGGACGAGATGTTCTTC
CDR3 protein: CASSQQLGDEMFF

D gene: NA
clone size: NA
J gene: TRBJ1-5
V gene: TRBV12-2
CDR3 DNA: TGTGCAAGTCGCTTAGCGCTAGGGACAGGCAGCAATCAGCCCCAGCATTTT
CDR3 protein: CASRLALGTGSNQPQHF

D gene: TRBD1
clone size: NA
J gene: TRBJ1-2
V gene: TRBV28
CDR3 DNA: TGTGCCACCCTAGGGGGGTTGGCCGGACAGGGGGCCTATGGCTACACCTTC
CDR3 protein: CATLGGLAGQGAYGYTF

D gene: NA
clone size: NA
J gene: TRBJ2-4
V gene: TRBV28
CDR3 DNA: TGTGCCAGCAGTACCCCGGTTGGAGCACTAGCCAAAAACATTCAGTACTTC
CDR3 protein: CASSTPVGALAKNIQYF

D gene: NA
clone size: NA
J gene: TRBJ1-5
V gene: TRBV19
CDR3 DNA: TGTGCCGTTGGGGCTCCTCAGCCCCAGCATTTT
CDR3 protein: CAVGAPQPQHF

D gene: NA
clone size: NA
J gene: TRBJ2-1
V gene: TRBV7-2
CDR3 DNA: TGTGCCAGCAGCCCCCGAGGTTGGGCCTTAGCGCCCCATGAGCAGTTCTTC
CDR3 protein: CASSPRGWALAPHEQFF

D gene: NA
clone size: once
J gene: TRBJ1-4
V gene: TRBV9
CDR3 DNA: TGTGCCAGCAGCGTAGGGGTAGGCCTTAATGAAAAACTGTTTTTT
CDR3 protein: CASSVGVGLNEKLFF

D gene: TRBD1
clone size: NA
J gene: TRBJ1-3
V gene: TRBV4-2
CDR3 DNA: TGTGCCAGCAGCCGATCCGGGACAGGGAGGGGAAACACCATATATTTT
CDR3 protein: CASSRSGTGRGNTIYF

D gene: NA
clone size: NA
J gene: TRBJ1-1
V gene: TRBV5-1
CDR3 DNA: TGCGCCAGCAGCCCCTTAAATGTAGGGAAGAACACTGAAGCTTTCTTT
CDR3 protein: CASSPLNVGKNTEAFF

D gene: NA
clone size: NA
J gene: TRBJ2-3
V gene: TRBV20-1
CDR3 DNA: TGCAGTGCTAGAGAGGTAGATACGCAGTATTTT
CDR3 protein: CSAREVDTQYF

D gene: NA
clone size: NA
J gene: TRBJ1-1
V gene: TRBV5-6
CDR3 DNA: TGTGCCAGCAGCCTAACGGGAGGGACTGAAGCTTTCTTT
CDR3 protein: CASSLTGGTEAFF

D gene: NA
clone size: NA
J gene: TRBJ2-1
V gene: TRBV7-2
CDR3 DNA: TGTGCCAGCAGCTTAAAGGGGCCGGGAGAGCAGTTCTTC
CDR3 protein: CASSLKGPGEQFF

D gene: NA
clone size: once
J gene: TRBJ1-2
V gene: TRBV19
CDR3 DNA: TGTGCCAGTAGTATAAGCTCAGGGGCGATATATGGCTACACCTTC
CDR3 protein: CASSISSGAIYGYTF

D gene: TRBD1
clone size: NA
J gene: TRBJ1-2
V gene: TRBV28
CDR3 DNA: TGTGCCAGCAGGGAAGGGACAGGGGGCGGCGGCTACACCTTC
CDR3 protein: CASREGTGGGGYTF

D gene: NA
clone size: NA
J gene: TRBJ2-7
V gene: TRBV5-1
CDR3 DNA: TGCGCCAGCAGCTTGGAGGGGTTCTACGAGCAGTACTTC
CDR3 protein: CASSLEGFYEQYF

D gene: NA
clone size: NA
J gene: TRBJ1-1
V gene: TRBV11-1
CDR3 DNA: TGTGCCAGCAGCCTGAAAACAGAAGCTTTCTTT
CDR3 protein: CASSLKTEAFF

D gene: NA
clone size: NA
J gene: TRBJ2-7
V gene: TRBV5-1
CDR3 DNA: TGCGCCAGCAGCTTGGGCCCAGGAGCCTACGAGCAGTACTTC
CDR3 protein: CASSLGPGAYEQYF

D gene: TRBD1
clone size: NA
J gene: TRBJ1-2
V gene: TRBV7-2
CDR3 DNA: TGTGCCAGCACCCTCGGGGGCAGGGGGCACTATGGCTACACCTTC
CDR3 protein: CASTLGGRGHYGYTF

D gene: NA
clone size: NA
J gene: TRBJ2-7
V gene: TRBV28
CDR3 DNA: TGTGCCAGCAGTTTAGACAGTATGGGCTCCTACGAGCAGTACTTC
CDR3 protein: CASSLDSMGSYEQYF

D gene: TRBD2
clone size: NA
J gene: TRBJ2-1
V gene: TRBV5-4
CDR3 DNA: TGTGCCAGCAGGAGGATAGCGGGAGCGTCTTACAATGAGCAGTTCTTC
CDR3 protein: CASRRIAGASYNEQFF

D gene: NA
clone size: NA
J gene: TRBJ1-4
V gene: TRBV5-1
CDR3 DNA: TGCGCCAGCAGCTCAGCAACTAATGAAAAACTGTTTTTT
CDR3 protein: CASSSATNEKLFF

D gene: NA
clone size: NA
J gene: TRBJ1-1
V gene: TRBV5-4
CDR3 DNA: TGTGCCAGCAGCTTGGACGGCGGTGAAGCTTTCTTT
CDR3 protein: CASSLDGGEAFF

D gene: TRBD2
clone size: once
J gene: TRBJ2-2
V gene: TRBV5-1
CDR3 DNA: TGCGCCAGCAGCTTGGGTGTAGCGGGAGGCACCGGGGAGCTGTTTTTT
CDR3 protein: CASSLGVAGGTGELFF

D gene: NA
clone size: NA
J gene: TRBJ1-5
V gene: TRBV27
CDR3 DNA: TGTGCCAGCAGCACGATCGGGGGACCGCCCCAGCATTTT
CDR3 protein: CASSTIGGPPQHF

D gene: NA
clone size: NA
J gene: TRBJ2-7
V gene: TRBV2
CDR3 DNA: TGTGCCAGCAGTGAATGGGACGCGCAGTACTTC
CDR3 protein: CASSEWDAQYF

D gene: NA
clone size: NA
J gene: TRBJ2-1
V gene: TRBV4-1
CDR3 DNA: TGCGCCAGCAGCCAAGAGGGGTTTAGGGAGCAGTTCTTC
CDR3 protein: CASSQEGFREQFF

D gene: TRBD1
clone size: NA
J gene: TRBJ1-5
V gene: TRBV4-1
CDR3 DNA: TGCGCCAGCAGCCCGGACAGGGGCAGCAATCAGCCCCAGCATTTT
CDR3 protein: CASSPDRGSNQPQHF

D gene: NA
clone size: NA
J gene: TRBJ2-7
V gene: TRBV7-9
CDR3 DNA: TGTGCCAGCAGCTCCCTCTCAGGGGACTACGAGCAGTACTTC
CDR3 protein: CASSSLSGDYEQYF